The T cell receptor beta chain described here comes from a study of blood T cell repertoires in COVID-19. Using immunoSEQ multiplex PCR, the repertoire was profiled, and TCRdb retains in-frame clones only, with some absent. This table has around 99,000 clones, around 82% appearing once. V was cut by 0 bases and J by 0 bases, with 15 bases left in between. The V gene's germline CDR1 is KGHSY and CDR2 FQNENV. The CDR3 covers 17 residues. The sequencing input was peripheral blood. The chain is built from TRBV16 and TRBJ2-7, with a possible D match to TRBD1 (5 bases). This clonotype originated in a woman aged 45-59 years with acute or convalescent COVID-19. CDR3 loop: CASSQSGKGPSSYEQYF. DNA for the CDR3: TGTGCCAGCAGCCAATCGGGGAAGGGGCCAAGCTCCTACGAGCAGTACTTC.